The 30 T cell receptor beta chains below come from one sample, sequenced in a study of cytomegalovirus exposure and HLA in healthy donors. Generated by immunoSEQ multiplex PCR, the TCRdb table keeps only in-frame clones and is missing some. Of approximately 300,000 clones listed, roughly 87% are singletons. The sequenced sample consisted of PBMCs. These receptors were obtained from a woman between 25 and 40 years old in good health and CMV-seropositive.

This clone was detected once. The chain recombines TRBV6-5 with TRBJ1-1; D ambiguous. The ends were cut back, 2 bases at V and 6 bases at J, with 10 bases in the middle. This CDR3 spans 13 amino acids. CDR1 is MNHEY and CDR2 is SVGAGI in the germline V gene. DNA of the CDR3: TGTGCCAGCAGTTACGGCGGCGAACCTGAAGCTTTCTTT. This sequence encodes CASSYGGEPEAFF.

This clone was seen a handful of times. Here the CDR3 reads CASSERGTGATGANVLTF. CDR3 DNA: TGTGCCAGCAGTGAAAGGGGGACAGGGGCTACTGGGGCCAACGTCCTGACTTTC. J is TRBJ2-6 and V is TRBV2; 10 bases line up with TRBD1. Trimming removed 2 bases from V and 2 bases from J; junction bases left unmatched: 6. In germline, CDR1 is SNHLY, CDR2 FYNNEI. CDR3 length equals 18 residues.

This chain links TRBV30 with TRBJ1-2; perhaps TRBD1 as D (6 bases). CDR3 length: 14 residues. Trimming took 2 bases from V and 1 from J, leaving 11 bases between them. CDR1 and CDR2 (germline): GTSNPN, SVGIG (reference sequence). The CDR3 coding sequence is TGTGCCTGGAGTACAGGGTTGGGTAACTATGGCTACACCTTC. Amino acid sequence: CAWSTGLGNYGYTF.

This chain links TRBV6-5 with TRBJ2-2, with D possibly called TRBD1 or TRBD2 (5 bases each). V lost 6 bases and J lost 7, with 15 bases in between. This CDR3 has 14 amino acids. In germline, CDR1 is MNHEY, CDR2 SVGAGI. The DNA for the CDR3 is TGTGCCAGCAGCTCCGGGACCACCTTCGGGGAGCTGTTTTTT. Its translation is CASSSGTTFGELFF.

About this clone itself: Compared with germline, one end of the junction differs, possibly owing to a read error. This chain joins TRBV30 and TRBJ2-6; D call uncertain. Germline loops: CDR1 GTSNPN, CDR2 SVGIG (reference sequence). This CDR3 spans 13 amino acids. CDR3 region: CAWSASRANVLTF. In nucleotides, the CDR3 is TGTGCCTGGAGTGCCTCTCGGGCCAACGTCCTGACTTTC. The full variable domain, its missing parts supplied by reference TRBV30 and TRBJ2-6, is SQTIHQWPATLVQPVGSPLSLECTVEGTSNPNLYWYRQAAGRGLQLLFYSVGIGQISSEVPQNLSASRPQDRQFILSSKKLLLSDSGFYLCAWSASRANVLTFGAGSRLTVL.

V and J are TRBV19 and TRBJ2-7; D perhaps matches TRBD1 (7 bases). The CDR3 loop spans 15 amino acids. The germline V and J ends were trimmed by 4 bases and 3 bases, with 16 bases remaining between them. Germline V gives CDR1 LNHDA, CDR2 SQIVND (reference sequence). This CDR3 is CASSKTIQGGYEQYF. CDR3 nucleotide sequence: TGTGCCAGTAGTAAGACTATTCAGGGGGGCTACGAGCAGTACTTC.

This chain uses TRBV27 with TRBJ2-3, with 9 bases fitting TRBD2. From germline, CDR1 is MNHEY and CDR2 SMNVEV (reference sequence). Germline trimming cut 6 bases from V and 0 bases from J; bases unmatched to any gene: 16. The CDR3 has 19 amino acids. CDR3 DNA sequence: TGTGCCAGCAGCTTCCTCGCTCTTAGCGGGGGTATCAGCACAGATACGCAGTATTTT. This translates into CASSFLALSGGISTDTQYF.

The chain recombines TRBV4-3 with TRBJ2-1; TRBD2 matches 9 bases. The germline CDR1 and CDR2 sequences are LGHNA and YSLEER. The CDR3 loop spans 16 amino acids. After removal of 0 bases from V and 2 bases from J, the junction contained 2 bases not matched to a gene. In nucleotides, the CDR3 is TGCGCCAGCAGCCAAGATCGCGGGAGGGCCTACAATGAGCAGTTCTTC. Encoded protein: CASSQDRGRAYNEQFF.

This sequence joins TRBV9 and TRBJ2-1; TRBD2 agrees at 12 bases. Unmatched junction bases numbered 8, after V lost 4 bases and J lost 9 bases. Looked up from germline, CDR1 is SGDLS and CDR2 is YYNGEE. The CDR3 has 15 residues. Here the CDR3 reads CASSPGLAGLTEQFF. The CDR3 coding sequence is TGTGCCAGCAGCCCCGGACTAGCGGGGCTTACTGAGCAGTTCTTC.

The chain uses TRBV7-6 and TRBJ2-7, with 12 bases that match TRBD2. The CDR3 length is 15 residues. With V trimmed by 5 bases and J by 5 bases, 7 bases remained unmatched. In germline, CDR1 is SGHVS, CDR2 FNYEAQ. The CDR3 DNA sequence: TGTGCCAGCAGCCCGCGACTAGCGGGAGTGAACGAGCAGTACTTC. Protein: CASSPRLAGVNEQYF.

The CDR3, as DNA: TGTGCCAGCAGTCGGGACAGGGGGCTTGAAAAACTGTTTTTT. Its protein is CASSRDRGLEKLFF. The V gene is TRBV2, the J gene TRBJ1-4; 12 nucleotides agree with TRBD1. Germline CDR1 is SNHLY and CDR2 is FYNNEI. V shed 5 bases and J 7 bases; nucleotides not matched to a gene: 2. The CDR3 totals 14 residues.

The chain is built from TRBV4-3 and TRBJ1-2; D may be TRBD1 (5 bases). The CDR3 extends over 14 amino acids. In germline, CDR1 is LGHNA, CDR2 YSLEER. Trimming shortened V by 0 bases and J by 8 bases, and 13 bases separated the two germline ends. The CDR3, as DNA: TGCGCCAGCAGCCAAGATCTCGGGGCAGGAGGCTACACCTTC. Amino acids: CASSQDLGAGGYTF.

This chain uses TRBV18 with TRBJ2-3; 7 bases match TRBD2. Trimming took 0 bases from V and 3 from J; bases not matched to a gene: 3. Per the germline V gene, CDR1 is KGHSH and CDR2 is LQKENI. The CDR3 has 15 amino acids. CDR3 bases: TGTGCCAGCTCACCACCGGGGGGAGGGACAGATACGCAGTATTTT. Translation: CASSPPGGGTDTQYF.

This chain connects TRBV25-1 to TRBJ1-2; 7 positions match TRBD1. Germline trimming cut 2 bases from V and 4 bases from J; bases unmatched to any gene: 4. CDR1 is MGHDK and CDR2 is SYGVNS in the germline V gene. This CDR3 has 14 residues. The CDR3 protein is CASSEGTELYGYTF. DNA of the CDR3: TGTGCCAGCAGTGAAGGGACAGAGCTCTATGGCTACACCTTC.

This chain connects TRBV7-8 to TRBJ1-1; D is ambiguous. The germline V gene has CDR1 SGHVS and CDR2 FQNEAQ. CDR3 length: 14 residues. V was cut by 6 bases and J by 1 base, with 12 bases left in between. The CDR3 coding sequence is TGTGCCAGCAGTCGCGGCAGACAGAACACTGAAGCTTTCTTT. This codes for CASSRGRQNTEAFF.

The rearrangement links TRBV15 to TRBJ1-2; D not certain. Trimming took 5 bases from V and 5 from J, leaving 12 bases between them. CDR1 and CDR2 from the germline V gene are LNHNV and YYDKDF (reference sequence). The CDR3 is 13 amino acids. CDR3 in amino acids: CATSGEGGYGYTF. As DNA, the CDR3 is TGTGCCACCAGCGGGGAGGGAGGGTATGGCTACACCTTC.

The V call is TRBV6-1, the J call TRBJ1-1; 8 positions agree with TRBD1. Germline CDR1 MNHNS, CDR2 SASEGT. The V gene end was trimmed by 3 bases and the J gene end by 0 bases; junction bases not matched to a gene: 3. This CDR3 comprises 15 residues. CDR3 coding DNA: TGTGCCAGCAGTGACGGACAGGGTTTGAACACTGAAGCTTTCTTT. Amino acid sequence: CASSDGQGLNTEAFF.

The genes are TRBV9 and TRBJ2-2; tentatively, D is TRBD1 (5 bases). The CDR3 is made up of 15 amino acids. Germline loops: CDR1 SGDLS, CDR2 YYNGEE. The V gene lost 0 bases and the J gene lost 6 bases, with 12 bases spanning the gap. The CDR3 loop is CASSVETARAGELFF. The DNA of the CDR3 is TGTGCCAGCAGCGTAGAAACGGCCAGGGCCGGGGAGCTGTTTTTT.

In this sample, this clone turned up once. The rearrangement links TRBV25-1 to TRBJ1-5; no firm D call. CDR3 length: 13 residues. The V end lost 4 bases, the J end lost 3 bases, and 7 bases lay between the germline ends. The germline gives CDR1 MGHDK, CDR2 SYGVNS. The CDR3 sequence: CASSGSDNQPQHF. CDR3 DNA sequence: TGTGCCAGCAGTGGATCGGACAATCAGCCCCAGCATTTT.

This chain uses TRBV4-1 with TRBJ2-3; 11 bases match TRBD2. The J segment lost 3 bases and the V segment lost 1 base, leaving 3 bases of the junction unmatched. This CDR3 has 16 residues. Germline V gene sequence: CDR1 MGHRA, CDR2 YSYEKL. CDR3 in amino acids: CASSQVLAGVTDTQYF. In nucleotides, the CDR3 is TGCGCCAGCAGCCAAGTACTAGCGGGAGTAACAGATACGCAGTATTTT.

The chain recombines TRBV27 with TRBJ2-7; 11 bases are a match to TRBD2. The V segment lost 2 bases and the J segment 0 bases; nucleotides outside the gene matches: 3. Looked up from germline, CDR1 is MNHEY and CDR2 is SMNVEV (reference sequence). The CDR3 runs to 16 residues. The CDR3 nucleotides are TGTGCCAGCAGTTTAGTAGCGGGAGGGCTCTCCTACGAGCAGTACTTC. Amino acids: CASSLVAGGLSYEQYF.

This chain uses TRBV11-2 with TRBJ2-4; a possible D gene is TRBD2 (5 bases). CDR1 and CDR2 from the germline V gene are SGHAT and FQNNGV. Trimming left V 1 base short and J 3 bases short, with 13 bases between. CDR3 length equals 16 residues. CDR3 nucleotide sequence: TGTGCCAGCAGCTTAGGGGCTAGCTTAGGCAAAAACATTCAGTACTTC. Translation gives CASSLGASLGKNIQYF.

In its sample, this clone was seen once. Additional DNA sequences in this sample encode the identical CDR3. The chain has TRBV7-2 and TRBJ1-5, with 9 bases aligning to TRBD1. From germline, CDR1 is SGHTA and CDR2 FQGNSA. The J segment lost 6 bases and the V segment lost 5 bases, leaving 5 bases of the junction unmatched. This CDR3 has 14 amino acids. For the CDR3, the DNA is TGTGCCAGCAGCAGAACAGGGGGCGGTCAGCCCCAGCATTTT. The encoded protein is CASSRTGGGQPQHF.

V and J are TRBV4-1 and TRBJ1-6; D is uncertain. Per germline, CDR1 MGHRA and CDR2 YSYEKL. The CDR3 runs to 15 residues. Trimming stripped 1 base from V and 5 bases from J, with 9 bases between. Written as DNA, the CDR3 is TGCGCCAGCAGCCAAGTCTACAGCAATAATTCACCCCTCCACTTT. This codes for CASSQVYSNNSPLHF.

This rearrangement joins TRBV14 to TRBJ1-2; weak D call: TRBD1 (6 bases). CDR3 length: 16 residues. The germline CDR1 and CDR2 sequences are SGHDN and FVKESK. The V gene lost 6 bases and the J gene lost 3 bases, with 20 bases spanning the gap. The CDR3 region is CASSARTDLGYYGYTF. The CDR3, as DNA: TGTGCCAGCAGTGCTAGGACAGACTTGGGCTACTATGGCTACACCTTC.

This clone was recorded only once. One end of the junction varies from germline; a read error may be responsible. This sequence joins TRBV2 and TRBJ2-7; the D is unclear. Germline loops: CDR1 SNHLY, CDR2 FYNNEI. There are 10 residues in the CDR3. In DNA form, the CDR3 reads TGTACCAGCAGTCTCTACGAGCAGTACTTC. As protein: CTSSLYEQYF.

Here the CDR3 DNA reads TGTGCCAGCAGTTACTCGCAGGGGGCTAGCACTGAAGCTTTCTTT. It codes for CASSYSQGASTEAFF. This rearrangement joins TRBV6-6 to TRBJ1-1; TRBD1 matches 8 bases. The length of the CDR3 is 15 residues. Trimming removed 0 bases from V and 4 bases from J; junction bases left unmatched: 4. Per germline, CDR1 MNHNY and CDR2 SVGAGI (reference sequence).

The chain uses TRBV30 and TRBJ1-1, with D perhaps TRBD1 (5 bases). CDR3 length: 15 residues. V lost 5 bases to trimming and J lost 2 bases, with 18 bases between them. Germline CDR1 GTSNPN, CDR2 SVGIG (reference sequence). The CDR3 nucleotides are TGTGCCTGGCCATTCGCCGGGACGGAAAACACTGAAGCTTTCTTT. Residues: CAWPFAGTENTEAFF.

The CDR3 region has the DNA TGCGCCAGCAGCCCGCGGGCTAGCGGGAGCCGCGAGCAGTACTTC. Protein product: CASSPRASGSREQYF. The chain recombines TRBV4-1 with TRBJ2-7; 10 bases are shared with TRBD2. Germline values: CDR1 MGHRA, CDR2 YSYEKL. This CDR3 has 15 amino acids. J gave up 6 bases and V 4 bases, and 9 bases lay outside the gene matches.

The chain is built from TRBV13 and TRBJ2-3, with D unclear. V was shortened by 1 base and J by 4 bases, with 12 bases between the two germline ends. This CDR3 spans 15 amino acids. Germline V gene sequence: CDR1 PRHDT, CDR2 FYEKMQ (reference sequence). CDR3 loop: CASSLARVLADTQYF. The CDR3 DNA follows: TGTGCCAGCAGCTTAGCTCGGGTTTTGGCAGATACGCAGTATTTT.